Listed below are T cell receptor beta chains from one sample, sequenced in a study of blood T cell repertoires in COVID-19. Assay used: immunoSEQ multiplex PCR; TCRdb lists only in-frame clones, some missing. The data show some 62,000 clones, roughly 84% seen once. What was sequenced was peripheral blood. The receptor source for this set is a woman of 80 years or more with active or convalescent COVID-19. The CDR3 runs from the conserved cysteine through the conserved F or W. D genes are given only for firm matches. Part of the rows lack a size; the others show once, few, many or a class for expanded clones.

size: NA
D: TRBD1
J: TRBJ1-2
V: TRBV9
DNA: TGTGCCAGCAGCGCGTCGGGACAGAGCTATGGCTACACCTTC
CDR3: CASSASGQSYGYTF

size: NA
D: NA
J: TRBJ1-4
V: TRBV12-3/TRBV12-4
DNA: TGTGCCAGCAGTTTATTGAGGTTTGAAAAACTGTTTTTT
CDR3: CASSLLRFEKLFF

size: few
D: TRBD1
J: TRBJ1-5
V: TRBV12-5
DNA: TGTGCTAGTGGTTTAGGGACAGGCTCCTCATATGGCAATCAGCCCCAGCATTTT
CDR3: CASGLGTGSSYGNQPQHF

size: NA
D: NA
J: TRBJ1-6
V: TRBV28
DNA: TGTGCCAGCAGTTTATTCAGGAATTCACCCCTCCACTTT
CDR3: CASSLFRNSPLHF

size: NA
D: TRBD1
J: TRBJ1-4
V: TRBV3-1/TRBV3-2
DNA: TGTGCCAGCAGCCAAGATCAGGGGGCTGGTGAAAAACTGTTTTTT
CDR3: CASSQDQGAGEKLFF

size: NA
D: TRBD1
J: TRBJ1-5
V: TRBV5-1
DNA: TGCGCCAGCAGCCCGGGACAGTCAGCGGGTCAGCCCCAGCATTTT
CDR3: CASSPGQSAGQPQHF

size: NA
D: TRBD2
J: TRBJ2-7
V: TRBV7-2
DNA: TGTGCCAGCAGCCCGCCACTAGCGGGGCCCTACGAGCAGTACTTC
CDR3: CASSPPLAGPYEQYF

size: NA
D: NA
J: TRBJ2-7
V: TRBV5-8
DNA: TGTGCCAGCAGCTTGGAACTCGACGAGCAGTACTTC
CDR3: CASSLELDEQYF

size: few
D: NA
J: TRBJ1-2
V: TRBV7-9
DNA: TGTGCCAGCAGCTTACGAGGCAGGGATGGCTACACCTTC
CDR3: CASSLRGRDGYTF

size: few
D: TRBD2
J: TRBJ2-3
V: TRBV27
DNA: TGTGCCAGCAAAGCGGGGGGGCCGTCAGATACGCAGTATTTT
CDR3: CASKAGGPSDTQYF

size: NA
D: NA
J: TRBJ1-1
V: TRBV19
DNA: TGTGCCAGTAGACACGAGCGAAGCTCTGAAGCTTTCTTT
CDR3: CASRHERSSEAFF

size: NA
D: TRBD1
J: TRBJ1-2
V: TRBV19
DNA: TGTGCCAGTAGTAAGCTCCGACAGGGGCGATACTATGGCTACACCTTC
CDR3: CASSKLRQGRYYGYTF

size: NA
D: NA
J: TRBJ1-5
V: TRBV19
DNA: TGTGCCAGTAGTGAACAGTACAATCAGCCCCAGCATTTT
CDR3: CASSEQYNQPQHF

size: NA
D: NA
J: TRBJ1-2
V: TRBV2
DNA: TGTGCCAGCAGTCCCCCTACAGGGCTGGGCTATGGCTACACCTTC
CDR3: CASSPPTGLGYGYTF

size: NA
D: NA
J: TRBJ1-1
V: TRBV9
DNA: TGTGCCAGCAGCGTAGTTACGGGGAAGAACACTGAAGCTTTCTTT
CDR3: CASSVVTGKNTEAFF

size: NA
D: TRBD2
J: TRBJ2-7
V: TRBV16
DNA: TGTGCCAGCAGCCAATCATGGGGGGGGAGCTACGAGCAGTACTTC
CDR3: CASSQSWGGSYEQYF

size: NA
D: NA
J: TRBJ1-6
V: TRBV30
DNA: TGTGCCTGGAGTGAACTAAGCAGTTCACCCCTCCACTTT
CDR3: CAWSELSSSPLHF

size: NA
D: NA
J: TRBJ1-1
V: TRBV6-6
DNA: TGTGCCAGCAGTTACCCTATGGGAGTAGGCAACACTGAAGCTTTCTTT
CDR3: CASSYPMGVGNTEAFF

size: NA
D: TRBD1
J: TRBJ1-2
V: TRBV19
DNA: TGTGCCAGTAGTCCCGAGGACAGGCCTATTAGCTACACCTTC
CDR3: CASSPEDRPISYTF

size: NA
D: TRBD1
J: TRBJ1-1
V: TRBV5-1
DNA: TGCGCCAGCGGGGGACAGCCTGGGAACACTGAAGCTTTCTTT
CDR3: CASGGQPGNTEAFF

size: many
D: NA
J: TRBJ2-7
V: TRBV3-1/TRBV3-2
DNA: TGTGCCAGCAGCCAAGATTTGGCAGGGAAGGGCGAGCAGTACTTC
CDR3: CASSQDLAGKGEQYF

size: NA
D: NA
J: TRBJ2-2
V: TRBV18
DNA: TGTGCCAGCTCACGTCTGAACACCGGGGAGCTGTTTTTT
CDR3: CASSRLNTGELFF

size: NA
D: NA
J: TRBJ2-2
V: TRBV5-1
DNA: TGCGCCAGCAGGGGGGGAGCGGAAGGCGGGGAGCTGTTTTTT
CDR3: CASRGGAEGGELFF

size: NA
D: TRBD2
J: TRBJ2-1
V: TRBV30
DNA: TGTGCCTGGAGTGGGGGGCCCCGGGGGGGCCCCTACAATGAGCAGTTCTTC
CDR3: CAWSGGPRGGPYNEQFF

size: NA
D: NA
J: TRBJ1-1
V: TRBV4-1
DNA: TGCGCCAGCAGCCAAGAAAGCGCGAACACTGAAGCTTTCTTT
CDR3: CASSQESANTEAFF

size: NA
D: NA
J: TRBJ1-1
V: TRBV30
DNA: TGTGCCTGGAGTCGTGGGCTCGAGACTGAAGCTTTCTTT
CDR3: CAWSRGLETEAFF

size: NA
D: NA
J: TRBJ1-2
V: TRBV3-1/TRBV3-2
DNA: TGTGCCAGCAGCCAAGCCCAGCTTCTCGGGGTCGGCTACACCTTC
CDR3: CASSQAQLLGVGYTF

size: NA
D: NA
J: TRBJ2-1
V: TRBV11-2
DNA: TGTGCCAGCAGCCCCCGACTAGGACCCCATGAGCAGTTCTTC
CDR3: CASSPRLGPHEQFF

size: NA
D: NA
J: TRBJ1-6
V: TRBV2
DNA: TGTGCCAGCAGTGTCGGGGAGGGATCACCCCTCCACTTT
CDR3: CASSVGEGSPLHF

size: NA
D: NA
J: TRBJ2-1
V: TRBV19
DNA: TGTGCCAGTAGCCCCGAGAGAGGGGGCTACAATGAGCAGTTCTTC
CDR3: CASSPERGGYNEQFF

size: NA
D: TRBD1
J: TRBJ1-6
V: TRBV10-1
DNA: TGCGCCAGCAGTCCACGGGACAGCCGGGCACCCCTCCACTTT
CDR3: CASSPRDSRAPLHF

size: once
D: TRBD2
J: TRBJ2-3
V: TRBV3-1/TRBV3-2
DNA: TGTGCCAGCAGCCCCCTGGCGGGGGTGATGCCAGATACGCAGTATTTT
CDR3: CASSPLAGVMPDTQYF

size: NA
D: NA
J: TRBJ2-2
V: TRBV19
DNA: TGTGCCAGTACCCCACGAGGTGCTGCGAACACCGGGGAGCTGTTTTTT
CDR3: CASTPRGAANTGELFF

size: medium-sized
D: NA
J: TRBJ2-3
V: TRBV2
DNA: TGTGCCAGCACGGTCACTAGCACAGATACGCAGTATTTT
CDR3: CASTVTSTDTQYF

size: NA
D: TRBD1
J: TRBJ1-5
V: TRBV5-1
DNA: TGCGCCAGCAGTCTCACCGGGACAGGGATTCTAGAGCCCCAGCATTTT
CDR3: CASSLTGTGILEPQHF

size: NA
D: TRBD1
J: TRBJ1-2
V: TRBV7-9
DNA: TGTGCCAGCAGCGGACAGGGGGAAGGAGGCTACACCTTC
CDR3: CASSGQGEGGYTF

size: NA
D: NA
J: TRBJ1-2
V: TRBV5-1
DNA: TGCGCCAGCAGCTTGGACTGGGGCTACACCTTC
CDR3: CASSLDWGYTF